These T cell receptor beta chains were read from a single sample in a study of cytomegalovirus exposure and HLA in healthy donors. Here immunoSEQ multiplex PCR was the method, and the copy in TCRdb shows in-frame clones only, minus some. The sample lists fewer than 150,000 clones, under 80% occurring once. The sequenced sample was PBMCs. These receptors originate from a woman aged 35 to 49 in good health and CMV-seropositive. The CDR3 runs from the conserved cysteine through the conserved F or W. Each record gives: J gene, clone size, V gene, D gene, CDR3 DNA, CDR3 protein. D genes are given only for firm matches. Size is stated for part of the rows, as once, few or many counts, or as a class when the clone is expanded.

J: TRBJ2-7
size: NA
V: TRBV7-9
D: NA
DNA: TGTGCCAGCAGCTCCGGGGTAGACGAGCAGTACTTC
CDR3: CASSSGVDEQYF

J: TRBJ2-5
size: NA
V: TRBV4-2
D: NA
DNA: TGTGCCAGTCCATACAGGGAGACCCAGTACTTC
CDR3: CASPYRETQYF

J: TRBJ1-6
size: NA
V: TRBV27
D: NA
DNA: TGTGCCAGCAGCTGGGAGGGTTCCTATTCACCCCTCCACTTT
CDR3: CASSWEGSYSPLHF

J: TRBJ2-2
size: once
V: TRBV6-6
D: NA
DNA: TGTGCCAGCAGTCCGACAGGGAGGAATACCGGGGAGCTGTTTTTT
CDR3: CASSPTGRNTGELFF

J: TRBJ1-6
size: once
V: TRBV7-3
D: NA
DNA: TGTGCCAGCAGCCGTGAGACAGCTAATTCACCCCTCCACTTT
CDR3: CASSRETANSPLHF

J: TRBJ2-7
size: once
V: TRBV6-5
D: TRBD1
DNA: TGTGCCAGCACCTACAGGGGCGAGCAGTACTTC
CDR3: CASTYRGEQYF

J: TRBJ2-3
size: NA
V: TRBV6-5
D: TRBD1
DNA: TGTGCCAGCAGAACCCGACAGGGCGCAGATACGCAGTATTTT
CDR3: CASRTRQGADTQYF

J: TRBJ1-1
size: NA
V: TRBV6-5
D: NA
DNA: TGTGCCAGCAGGAGAAAACAGAGAAACACTGAAGCTTTCTTT
CDR3: CASRRKQRNTEAFF

J: TRBJ2-3
size: NA
V: TRBV5-1
D: TRBD2
DNA: TGCGTCAGCAGCTCGCTAGCGGGGGAGAGCACAGATACGCAGTATTTT
CDR3: CVSSSLAGESTDTQYF

J: TRBJ2-3
size: once
V: TRBV9
D: NA
DNA: TGTGCCAGCAGCGTAGTCTCTAGCACAGATACGCAGTATTTT
CDR3: CASSVVSSTDTQYF

J: TRBJ1-1
size: few
V: TRBV7-9
D: TRBD1
DNA: TGTGCCAGCAGCTCATTCAAAACGAGGGGGCGCGTCACTGAAGCTTTCTTT
CDR3: CASSSFKTRGRVTEAFF

J: TRBJ1-1
size: NA
V: TRBV13
D: NA
DNA: TGTGCCAGCAGCCCAACAGGGAACCCTGAAGCTTTCTTT
CDR3: CASSPTGNPEAFF

J: TRBJ2-2
size: NA
V: TRBV7-3
D: NA
DNA: TGTGCCAGCAGCCCCTTGTCGGGCGGGGAGCTGTTTTTT
CDR3: CASSPLSGGELFF

J: TRBJ2-5
size: NA
V: TRBV28
D: TRBD1
DNA: TGTGCCAGCAGTTTAGGGACAGGGGGAGGAGAGACCCAGTACTTC
CDR3: CASSLGTGGGETQYF

J: TRBJ2-5
size: NA
V: TRBV7-8
D: TRBD2
DNA: TGTGCCAGCAGCTGGGGTCCGGGGGGAGAGACCCAGTACTTC
CDR3: CASSWGPGGETQYF

J: TRBJ2-5
size: NA
V: TRBV4-1
D: NA
DNA: TGCGCCAGCAGCCAAGGAGCCACGGAGACCCAGTACTTC
CDR3: CASSQGATETQYF

J: TRBJ1-6
size: NA
V: TRBV6-5
D: NA
DNA: TGTGCCAGCAGTTACCCCGCGGCAGGGGCGGCCCTCCACTTT
CDR3: CASSYPAAGAALHF

J: TRBJ2-2
size: NA
V: TRBV5-1
D: NA
DNA: TGCGCCAGCAGCTCCACCGCACAGAACACCGGGGAGCTGTTTTTT
CDR3: CASSSTAQNTGELFF

J: TRBJ2-5
size: NA
V: TRBV6-1
D: NA
DNA: TGTGCCAGCAGTCCTGGGGGAGGCGGGGAGACCCAGTACTTC
CDR3: CASSPGGGGETQYF

J: TRBJ2-1
size: NA
V: TRBV30
D: NA
DNA: TGTGCCTGGAGGGGCCGGACATCCCACTCCTACAATGAGCAGTTCTTC
CDR3: CAWRGRTSHSYNEQFF

J: TRBJ2-7
size: few
V: TRBV7-9
D: TRBD2
DNA: TGTTCCAGCAGCTTAGCGGGGACTAGCGGGGGGTTATCCTACGAGCAGTACTTC
CDR3: CSSSLAGTSGGLSYEQYF

J: TRBJ1-2
size: NA
V: TRBV6-6
D: NA
DNA: TGTGCCAGCAGTTACGAGGGGGTCTATGGCTACACCTTC
CDR3: CASSYEGVYGYTF

J: TRBJ1-4
size: NA
V: TRBV5-4
D: TRBD1
DNA: TGTGCCAGCAGCTCCAGGGGGCGCGGGACTAATGAAAAACTGTTTTTT
CDR3: CASSSRGRGTNEKLFF

J: TRBJ2-7
size: NA
V: TRBV7-8
D: TRBD2
DNA: TGTGCCAGCAGCTCCTACATAGCGGGAGTCGGGGAGCAGTACTTC
CDR3: CASSSYIAGVGEQYF

J: TRBJ2-1
size: NA
V: TRBV10-3
D: TRBD1
DNA: TGTGCCATCAGTCAACAGGGGAACACCTACAATGAGCAGTTCTTC
CDR3: CAISQQGNTYNEQFF

J: TRBJ2-2
size: NA
V: TRBV13
D: TRBD1
DNA: TGTGCCGGCAGCTCCACCGGGACAGGGAGAACCGGGGAGCTGTTTTTT
CDR3: CAGSSTGTGRTGELFF

J: TRBJ1-2
size: NA
V: TRBV11-2
D: NA
DNA: TGTGCCAGCAGCTTAGAGGGACTCTATGGCTACACCTTC
CDR3: CASSLEGLYGYTF

J: TRBJ1-1
size: NA
V: TRBV18
D: NA
DNA: TGTGCCAGCTCACCACCTAATCATCGGGGGAACACCGAAGCTTTCTTT
CDR3: CASSPPNHRGNTEAFF

J: TRBJ2-7
size: NA
V: TRBV5-5
D: NA
DNA: TGTGCCAGCAGCTTGGTCTCTACCCGAGGAATATACGAGCAGTACTTC
CDR3: CASSLVSTRGIYEQYF

J: TRBJ2-5
size: NA
V: TRBV6-4
D: TRBD2
DNA: TGTGCCAGCAGTGCTCTAGCGGGAGGATCTGAGACCCAGTACTTC
CDR3: CASSALAGGSETQYF

J: TRBJ1-1
size: NA
V: TRBV25-1
D: NA
DNA: TGTGCCAGCAGTGGACAGGCGAACACTGAAGCTTTCTTT
CDR3: CASSGQANTEAFF

J: TRBJ1-5
size: NA
V: TRBV15
D: NA
DNA: TGTGCCACCAGCAGAACAGGGCCCAATCAGCCCCAGCATTTT
CDR3: CATSRTGPNQPQHF

J: TRBJ1-2
size: NA
V: TRBV19
D: TRBD1
DNA: TGTGCCAGTAGTGGACAGGCCTATGGCTACACCTTC
CDR3: CASSGQAYGYTF

J: TRBJ1-2
size: NA
V: TRBV11-2
D: NA
DNA: TGTGCCAGCAGCTTAGGTGGGCCGAAATATGGCTACACCTTC
CDR3: CASSLGGPKYGYTF

J: TRBJ1-2
size: few
V: TRBV7-2
D: TRBD1
DNA: TGTGCCAGCAGCCCCGGGACAGGGTTGGTCGGGGGCTACACCTTC
CDR3: CASSPGTGLVGGYTF

J: TRBJ2-7
size: NA
V: TRBV6-6
D: NA
DNA: TGTGCCAGCAGTTGGGGAGTGTCCTCCTACGAGCAGTACTTC
CDR3: CASSWGVSSYEQYF

J: TRBJ2-7
size: NA
V: TRBV27
D: NA
DNA: TGTGCCAGCAGTTTAAGAAGGGGGGGGTGGGACGCTACCTACGAGCAGTACTTC
CDR3: CASSLRRGGWDATYEQYF

J: TRBJ2-7
size: once
V: TRBV5-4
D: NA
DNA: TGTGCCAGCAGCTTGTATCGGGAGCCGTACGAGCAGTACTTC
CDR3: CASSLYREPYEQYF